One and the same sample provided the 10 T cell receptor beta chains below, sequenced in a study of T cells after posttransplantation cyclophosphamide. Sequenced by immunoSEQ multiplex PCR; TCRdb stores in-frame clones only, minus some. In total the sample includes around 10,000 clones, none of them seen once. Treatment was busulfan-fludarabine conditioning, a marrow graft, and cyclophosphamide on days +3 and +4. Sequencing used PBMCs, obtained after allogeneic stem cell transplant with posttransplant cyclophosphamide. All receptors derive from a female patient in her 40s who received an allogeneic stem cell transplant from a related donor, was CMV-positive, and had no GVHD. Some T cells could come from the graft donor.

This clone appeared many times. The chain employs TRBV9 and TRBJ2-3, with 10 bases lining up with TRBD2. Looked up from germline, CDR1 is SGDLS and CDR2 is YYNGEE. V lost 3 bases to trimming and J lost 2 bases; unmatched junction nucleotides: 6. This CDR3 region has 16 residues. In DNA form, the CDR3 reads TGTGCCAGCAGCGCCCCTAGCGGGAGATACACAGATACGCAGTATTTT. Amino acid sequence: CASSAPSGRYTDTQYF.

In its sample, this clone was seen many times. V and J are TRBV19 and TRBJ2-7, with D uncertain. Germline CDR1 reads LNHDA; CDR2 reads SQIVND (reference sequence). The V end was cut by 5 bases, the J end by 4 bases, with 6 bases between. The CDR3 runs 11 residues. DNA for the CDR3: TGTGCCAGTAGTGGGCGTTACGAGCAGTACTTC. Amino acids: CASSGRYEQYF.

This clone was observed at least ten times. CDR3 in DNA: TGCGCCAGCAGCCAAGTATCCAGTAGCACAGATACGCAGTATTTT. Residues: CASSQVSSSTDTQYF. The chain recombines TRBV4-1 with TRBJ2-3; D remains unclear. Trimming took 1 base from V and 0 from J, leaving 8 bases between them. The CDR3 spans 15 residues. The V gene's germline CDR1 is MGHRA and CDR2 YSYEKL.

This clone appeared many times. The chain employs TRBV19 and TRBJ2-7; the D gene is possibly TRBD2 (7 bases). Trimming shortened V by 0 bases and J by 6 bases, and 18 bases separated the two germline ends. The CDR3 runs 16 residues. Germline loops: CDR1 LNHDA, CDR2 SQIVND (reference sequence). Written as DNA, the CDR3 is TGTGCCAGTAGTATAGATTTCGGGGGGCTGCAGCGCGAGCAGTACTTC. It is translated as CASSIDFGGLQREQYF.

This clone was found many times. The chain joins TRBV19 to TRBJ2-4; D is unresolved. Germline V gene lookup returns CDR1 LNHDA and CDR2 SQIVND (reference sequence). This CDR3 is 15 amino acids long. V was pared by 3 bases and J by 0 bases, with 9 bases between. CDR3 sequence reads: CASSMSGLAKNIQYF. For the CDR3, the DNA is TGTGCCAGTAGTATGTCCGGTTTAGCCAAAAACATTCAGTACTTC.

This chain links TRBV5-1 with TRBJ2-2, with 10 bases identical to TRBD1. Germline CDR1 is SGHRS and CDR2 is YFSETQ. V was pared by 4 bases and J by 5 bases, with 11 bases of the junction left unmatched. The CDR3 is made up of 17 amino acids. The CDR3, as DNA: TGCGCCAGCAGCACGGACAGGGGGGACCGTGGGACCGGGGAGCTGTTTTTT. Translating it yields CASSTDRGDRGTGELFF.

This clone occurred many times. This chain uses TRBV4-3 with TRBJ1-1, with TRBD1 matching 9 bases. Germline assignment: CDR1 LGHNA and CDR2 YSLEER. CDR3 length: 14 amino acids. J lost 6 bases, V lost 4 bases, and 6 bases had no gene match. The CDR3 reads CASSLDRGMAEAFF. DNA of the CDR3: TGCGCCAGCAGCCTTGACAGGGGGATGGCTGAAGCTTTCTTT.

This clone has a count of ten or more. The gene calls are TRBV7-2 and TRBJ2-1, with 10 bases lining up with TRBD2. The length of the CDR3 is 17 residues. Germline CDR1 SGHTA, CDR2 FQGNSA. Germline trimming cut 5 bases from V and 0 bases from J; bases unmatched to any gene: 7. The CDR3 region is CASSLSSGGGSYNEQFF. The DNA for the CDR3 is TGTGCCAGCAGCCTCTCTAGCGGGGGTGGCTCCTACAATGAGCAGTTCTTC.

At least ten counts were recorded for this clone. The chain links TRBV28 to TRBJ2-5; D is perhaps TRBD1 (6 bases). The CDR3 is 16 residues long. Trimming removed 5 bases at V and 0 bases at J, with 16 bases between. Germline V gives CDR1 MDHEN, CDR2 SYDVKM. CDR3 amino acids: CASSGQFGWYQETQYF. The CDR3 DNA reads TGTGCCAGCAGTGGACAGTTTGGGTGGTACCAAGAGACCCAGTACTTC. Full variable domain (remainder filled in from reference TRBV28 and TRBJ2-5): DVKVTQSSRYLVKRTGEKVFLECVQDMDHENMFWYRQDPGLGLRLIYFSYDVKMKEKGDIPEGYSVSREKKERFSLILESASTNQTSMYLCASSGQFGWYQETQYFGPGTRLLVL.

Comments on this clone: A read error may be the cause here, since a much bigger clone is one base away. The chain uses TRBV7-9 and TRBJ2-7; no clear D. This CDR3 comprises 14 residues. Per germline, CDR1 SEHNR and CDR2 FQNEAQ (reference sequence). CDR3 protein: CASSPDIYPYQQYF. CDR3 sequence (DNA): TGTGCCAGCAGCCCCGACATCTACCCCTACCAGCAGTACTTC.